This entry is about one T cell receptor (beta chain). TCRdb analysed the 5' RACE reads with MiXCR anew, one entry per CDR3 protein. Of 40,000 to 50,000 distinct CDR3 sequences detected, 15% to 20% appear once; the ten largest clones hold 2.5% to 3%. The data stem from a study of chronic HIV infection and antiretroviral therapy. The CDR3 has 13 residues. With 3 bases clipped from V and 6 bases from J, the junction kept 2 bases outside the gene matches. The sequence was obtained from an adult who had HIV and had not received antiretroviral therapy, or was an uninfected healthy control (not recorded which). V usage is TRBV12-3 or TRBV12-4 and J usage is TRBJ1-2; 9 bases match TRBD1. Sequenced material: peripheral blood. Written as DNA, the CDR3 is TGTGCCAGCAGTTTTAACAGGGGGCATGGCTACACCTTC. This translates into CASSFNRGHGYTF.